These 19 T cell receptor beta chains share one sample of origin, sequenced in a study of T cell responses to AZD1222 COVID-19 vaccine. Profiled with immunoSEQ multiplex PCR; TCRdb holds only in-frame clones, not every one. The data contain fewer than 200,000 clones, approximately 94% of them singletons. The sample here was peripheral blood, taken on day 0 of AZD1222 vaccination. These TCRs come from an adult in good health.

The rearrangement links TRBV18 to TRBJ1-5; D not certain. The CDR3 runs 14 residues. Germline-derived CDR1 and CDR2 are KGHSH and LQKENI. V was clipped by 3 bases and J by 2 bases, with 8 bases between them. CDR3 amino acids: CASSPRDGNQPQHF. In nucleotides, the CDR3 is TGTGCCAGCTCACCGAGAGACGGCAATCAGCCCCAGCATTTT.

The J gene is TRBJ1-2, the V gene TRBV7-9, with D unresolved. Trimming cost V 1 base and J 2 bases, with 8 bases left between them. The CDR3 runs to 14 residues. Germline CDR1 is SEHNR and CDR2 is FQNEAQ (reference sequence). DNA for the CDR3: TGTGCCAGCAGCTTAGGTGACGGAAACTATGGCTACACCTTC. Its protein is CASSLGDGNYGYTF.

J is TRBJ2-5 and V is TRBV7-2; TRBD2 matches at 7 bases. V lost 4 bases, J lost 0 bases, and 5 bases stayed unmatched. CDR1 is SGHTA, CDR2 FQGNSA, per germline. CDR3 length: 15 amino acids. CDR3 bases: TGTGCCAGCAGCTCTAGCGGCGCCGACCAAGAGACCCAGTACTTC. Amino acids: CASSSSGADQETQYF.

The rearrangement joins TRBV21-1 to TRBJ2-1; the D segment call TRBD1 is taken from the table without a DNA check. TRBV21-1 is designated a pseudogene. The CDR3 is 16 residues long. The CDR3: CASSKTGQGSINEQFF. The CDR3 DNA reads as TGTGCCAGCAGCAAAACGGGACAGGGGAGCATCAATGAGCAGTTCTTC.

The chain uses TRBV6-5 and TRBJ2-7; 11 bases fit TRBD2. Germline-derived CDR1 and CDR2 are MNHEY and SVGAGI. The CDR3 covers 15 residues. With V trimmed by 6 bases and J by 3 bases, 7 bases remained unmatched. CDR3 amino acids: CASRDPGLAVYEQYF. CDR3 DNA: TGTGCCAGCAGGGACCCGGGACTAGCGGTCTACGAGCAGTACTTC.

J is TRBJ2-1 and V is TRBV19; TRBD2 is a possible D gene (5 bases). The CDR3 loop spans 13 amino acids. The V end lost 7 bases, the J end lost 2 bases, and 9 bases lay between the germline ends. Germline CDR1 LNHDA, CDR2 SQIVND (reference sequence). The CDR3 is CASKRPAYNEQFF. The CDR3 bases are TGTGCCAGTAAGCGGCCCGCCTACAATGAGCAGTTCTTC.

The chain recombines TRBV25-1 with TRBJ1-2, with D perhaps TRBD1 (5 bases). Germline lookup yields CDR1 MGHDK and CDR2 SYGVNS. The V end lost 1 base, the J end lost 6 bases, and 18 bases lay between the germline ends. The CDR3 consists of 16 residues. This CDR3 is CASSESGNTYVHGYTF. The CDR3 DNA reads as TGTGCCAGCAGTGAATCAGGGAACACCTACGTTCATGGCTACACCTTC.

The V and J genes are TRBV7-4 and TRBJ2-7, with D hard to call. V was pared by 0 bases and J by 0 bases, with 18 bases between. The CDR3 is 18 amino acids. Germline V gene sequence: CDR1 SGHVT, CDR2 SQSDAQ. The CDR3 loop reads CASSLACRCSASSYEQYF. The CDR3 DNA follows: TGTGCCAGCAGCTTAGCCTGTCGCTGCAGCGCGAGCTCCTACGAGCAGTACTTC.

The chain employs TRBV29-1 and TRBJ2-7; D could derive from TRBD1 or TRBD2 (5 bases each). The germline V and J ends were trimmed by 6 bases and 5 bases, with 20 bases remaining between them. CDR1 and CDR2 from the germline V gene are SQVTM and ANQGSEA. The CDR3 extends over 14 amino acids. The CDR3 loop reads CSVVRPQGGHEQYF. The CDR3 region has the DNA TGCAGCGTGGTGCGGCCGCAGGGCGGGCACGAGCAGTACTTC.

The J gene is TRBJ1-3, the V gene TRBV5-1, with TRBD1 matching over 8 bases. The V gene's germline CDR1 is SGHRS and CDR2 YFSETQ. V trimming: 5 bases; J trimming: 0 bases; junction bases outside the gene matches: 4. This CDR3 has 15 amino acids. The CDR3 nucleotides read TGCGCCAGCAGGGGACAGGCGTCCTCTGGAAACACCATATATTTT. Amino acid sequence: CASRGQASSGNTIYF.

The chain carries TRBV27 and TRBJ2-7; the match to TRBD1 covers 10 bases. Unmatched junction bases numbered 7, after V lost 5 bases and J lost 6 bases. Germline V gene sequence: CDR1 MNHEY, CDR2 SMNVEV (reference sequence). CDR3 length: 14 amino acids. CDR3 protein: CASSKPGQGREQYF. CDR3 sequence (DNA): TGTGCCAGCAGTAAACCGGGACAGGGGCGCGAGCAGTACTTC.

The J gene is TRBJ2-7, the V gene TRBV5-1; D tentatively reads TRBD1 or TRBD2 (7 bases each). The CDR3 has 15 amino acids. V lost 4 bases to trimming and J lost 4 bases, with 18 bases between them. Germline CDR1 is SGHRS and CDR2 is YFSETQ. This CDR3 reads CASSVETGREYEQYF. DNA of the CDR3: TGCGCCAGCAGCGTAGAGACAGGGAGGGAATACGAGCAGTACTTC. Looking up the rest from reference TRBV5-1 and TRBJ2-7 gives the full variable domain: KAGVTQTPRYLIKTRGQQVTLSCSPISGHRSVSWYQQTPGQGLQFLFEYFSETQRNKGNFPGRFSGRQFSNSRSEMNVSTLELGDSALYLCASSVETGREYEQYFGPGTRLTVT.

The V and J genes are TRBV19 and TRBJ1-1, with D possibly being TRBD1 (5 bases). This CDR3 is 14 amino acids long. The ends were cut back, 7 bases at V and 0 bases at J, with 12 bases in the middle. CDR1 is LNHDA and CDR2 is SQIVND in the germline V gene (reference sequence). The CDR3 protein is CASNRDRLNTEAFF. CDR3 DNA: TGTGCCAGTAATCGGGACCGACTGAACACTGAAGCTTTCTTT.

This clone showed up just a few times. DNA for the CDR3: TGCGCCAGCAGCTTGGCTGGGGCCCCTGGAAACACCATATATTTT. Translating gives CASSLAGAPGNTIYF. The chain is built from TRBV5-1 and TRBJ1-3, with a weak D call TRBD1 (5 bases). Per germline, CDR1 SGHRS and CDR2 YFSETQ. Between the trimmed V and J ends, which lost 0 bases and 2 bases, there was a span of 9 bases. CDR3 length: 15 residues.

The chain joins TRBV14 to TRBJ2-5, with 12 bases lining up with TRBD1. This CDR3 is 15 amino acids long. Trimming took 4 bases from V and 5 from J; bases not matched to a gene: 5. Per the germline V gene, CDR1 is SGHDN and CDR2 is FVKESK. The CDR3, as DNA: TGTGCCAGCAGCCGGGACAGGGGGCGGTTTGAGACCCAGTACTTC. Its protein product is CASSRDRGRFETQYF.

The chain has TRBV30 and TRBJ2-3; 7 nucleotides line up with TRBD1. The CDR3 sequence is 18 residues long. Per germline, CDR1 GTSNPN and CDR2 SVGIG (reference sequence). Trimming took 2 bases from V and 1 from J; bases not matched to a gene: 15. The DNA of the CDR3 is TGTGCCTGGAGTCCTGGGACAGAAAATTTACGGGGCACAGATACGCAGTATTTT. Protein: CAWSPGTENLRGTDTQYF.

CDR3: CASRDSYTGELFF. The CDR3 nucleotides are TGTGCCAGCCGAGACAGTTACACCGGGGAGCTGTTTTTT. The rearrangement joins TRBV6-5 to TRBJ2-2; TRBD1 might be the D (5 bases). Trimming took off 8 bases at V and 3 bases at J, with 10 bases between the two ends. The CDR3 loop spans 13 amino acids. CDR1 is MNHEY and CDR2 is SVGAGI in the germline V gene.

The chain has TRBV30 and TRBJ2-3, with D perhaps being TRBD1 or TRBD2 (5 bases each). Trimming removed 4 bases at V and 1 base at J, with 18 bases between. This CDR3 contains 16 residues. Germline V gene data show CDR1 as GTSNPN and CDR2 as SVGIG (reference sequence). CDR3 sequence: CAWNGGPISGTDTQYF. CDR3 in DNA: TGTGCCTGGAATGGGGGACCCATATCGGGCACAGATACGCAGTATTTT.

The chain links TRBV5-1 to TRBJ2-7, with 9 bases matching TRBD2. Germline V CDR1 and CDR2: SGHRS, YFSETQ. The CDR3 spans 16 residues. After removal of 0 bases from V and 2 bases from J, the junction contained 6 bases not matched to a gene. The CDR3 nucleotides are TGCGCCAGCAGCTTGGCAGGACTAGCGCGACCCTACGAGCAGTACTTC. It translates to CASSLAGLARPYEQYF. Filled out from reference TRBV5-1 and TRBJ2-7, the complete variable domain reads KAGVTQTPRYLIKTRGQQVTLSCSPISGHRSVSWYQQTPGQGLQFLFEYFSETQRNKGNFPGRFSGRQFSNSRSEMNVSTLELGDSALYLCASSLAGLARPYEQYFGPGTRLTVT.